These 28 T cell receptor beta chains were all obtained from the same sample, sequenced in a study of vaccination effects on CD4 cells after COVID-19. Antigens of these TCRs are unknown. Only in-frame clones appear in the TCRdb table, and some are missing; sequencing was by immunoSEQ multiplex PCR. This table has 40,000 to 45,000 clones, 76% appearing once. At the end of more than 8 days of culture, CD4+ T cells were isolated. The infection with SARS-CoV-2 (confirmed by PCR) occurred in this person between March and December 2020. Subjects were given two BNT162b2 or mRNA-1273 vaccine doses. Sequencing used CD4+ T cells from PBMCs cultured without peptide, obtained after COVID-19 vaccination. These receptors originate from a human donor who had a prior SARS-CoV-2 infection.

The J gene is TRBJ2-7, the V gene TRBV12-5; perhaps D is TRBD1 or TRBD2 (5 bases each). The CDR3 is 16 residues long. Germline V gene lookup returns CDR1 LGHNT and CDR2 FRNRAP. V lost 0 bases and J lost 7, with 19 bases in between. The CDR3 DNA is TGTGCTAGTGGTTTGGTACTGAGGGGCCGCTATATGGAGCAGTACTTC. This codes for CASGLVLRGRYMEQYF.

This clone was seen only once. The chain uses TRBV6-5 and TRBJ1-1, with 7 nucleotides matching TRBD1. The germline V gene has CDR1 MNHEY and CDR2 SVGAGI. This CDR3 spans 14 amino acids. Trimming removed 6 bases from V and 2 bases from J; junction bases left unmatched: 6. The CDR3 sequence is CASRQGQLNTEAFF. In DNA, the CDR3 is TGTGCCAGCAGGCAGGGACAGCTAAACACTGAAGCTTTCTTT.

This chain uses TRBV6-5 with TRBJ1-3, with 7 bases fitting TRBD1. Germline V gives CDR1 MNHEY, CDR2 SVGAGI. The CDR3 loop spans 14 amino acids. The V segment lost 8 bases and the J segment 3 bases; nucleotides outside the gene matches: 7. CDR3 in DNA: TGTGCCAGCGGAATCAGGGGGAGTGGAAACACCATATATTTT. The encoded protein is CASGIRGSGNTIYF.

The chain has TRBV3-1 (or the pseudogene TRBV3-2) and TRBJ2-5; no clear D gene. V dropped 0 bases and J dropped 5 bases, with 4 bases sitting between them. Germline assignment: CDR1 LGHDT and CDR2 YNNKEL (reference sequence). The CDR3 contains 12 residues. The CDR3 bases are TGTGCCAGCAGCCAAGAGGGGGAGACCCAGTACTTC. Translating it yields CASSQEGETQYF.

The genes are TRBV6-5 and TRBJ2-7; maybe TRBD1 (5 bases). Trimming cost V 5 bases and J 0 bases, with 14 bases left between them. Germline-derived CDR1 and CDR2 are MNHEY and SVGAGI. CDR3 length: 15 residues. CDR3 bases: TGTGCCAGCAGTAAGCAGGGTTATAGCTCCTACGAGCAGTACTTC. Translated, it gives CASSKQGYSSYEQYF.

The chain is built from TRBV7-9 and TRBJ2-1; 11 positions match TRBD1. The CDR3 runs to 15 residues. Trimming cost V 5 bases and J 4 bases; bases outside gene matches: 4. Germline V gives CDR1 SEHNR, CDR2 FQNEAQ (reference sequence). Here the CDR3 reads CASSTGTGGYNEQFF. The CDR3 coding sequence is TGTGCCAGCAGCACCGGGACAGGGGGATACAATGAGCAGTTCTTC.

The chain uses TRBV12-3 or TRBV12-4 and TRBJ2-7; D might be TRBD1 (5 bases). Trimming removed 5 bases from V and 7 bases from J, with 15 bases in between. The CDR3 loop spans 13 amino acids. CDR3 sequence: CASSLIRASEQYF. CDR3 sequence (DNA): TGTGCCAGCAGTCTGATCAGGGCATCTGAGCAGTACTTC.

The chain links TRBV18 to TRBJ1-4; D gene unclear. V lost 3 bases and J lost 5, with 16 bases in between. This CDR3 spans 16 amino acids. Germline V CDR1 and CDR2: KGHSH, LQKENI. CDR3 sequence (DNA): TGTGCCAGCTCACCCCTTTCAGCACAGATCAATGAAAAACTGTTTTTT. Its protein product is CASSPLSAQINEKLFF.

A few counts support this clone. The V and J genes are TRBV7-9 and TRBJ1-5, with unresolved D. The V gene lost 3 bases and the J gene lost 11 bases, with 11 bases spanning the gap. From germline, CDR1 is SEHNR and CDR2 FQNEAQ (reference sequence). The CDR3 consists of 12 residues. CDR3 sequence: CASSFFRVAQHF. The CDR3 coding sequence is TGTGCCAGCAGCTTTTTTCGAGTGGCCCAGCATTTT.

The chain employs TRBV5-6 and TRBJ2-7; D gene uncertain. Looked up from germline, CDR1 is SGHDT and CDR2 is YYEEEE. CDR3 size: 12 residues. Trimming took off 1 base at V and 3 bases at J, with 5 bases between the two ends. The CDR3 DNA is TGTGCCAGCAGCTTGTCCAGCTACGAGCAGTACTTC. The encoded protein is CASSLSSYEQYF.

In this sample, this clone turned up a few times. This chain joins TRBV27 and TRBJ1-2; D is ambiguous. V was clipped by 0 bases and J by 7 bases, with 12 bases between them. From germline, CDR1 is MNHEY and CDR2 SMNVEV (reference sequence). CDR3 size: 14 residues. CDR3 coding DNA: TGTGCCAGCAGTTTATCCCTTTTGAACCCTGGCTACACCTTC. This encodes CASSLSLLNPGYTF.

This sequence joins TRBV29-1 and TRBJ2-5; D could derive from TRBD1 or TRBD2 (6 bases each). Germline V gene data show CDR1 as SQVTM and CDR2 as ANQGSEA. V lost 8 bases to trimming and J lost 4 bases, with 14 bases between them. The CDR3 is 12 residues long. The CDR3 protein is CSSRKGGETQYF. The CDR3 bases are TGCAGCAGTCGTAAGGGGGGAGAGACCCAGTACTTC.

This clone was seen just once. The chain uses TRBV5-6 and TRBJ1-2; D remains ambiguous. There are 12 residues in the CDR3. The germline CDR1 and CDR2 sequences are SGHDT and YYEEEE. V was trimmed by 4 bases and J by 3 bases, leaving 7 bases between them. The CDR3 bases are TGTGCCAGCAGCATCAAGGACTATGGCTACACCTTC. This encodes CASSIKDYGYTF.

The chain has TRBV2 and TRBJ1-2; the D gene is possibly TRBD1 (6 bases). The CDR3 is made up of 12 amino acids. V lost 4 bases and J lost 4, with 7 bases in between. CDR1 SNHLY and CDR2 FYNNEI come from the germline V gene. The CDR3 region has the DNA TGTGCCAGCAGTGCCAGGGGCTATGGCTACACCTTC. Translation gives CASSARGYGYTF.

The J gene is TRBJ2-5, the V gene TRBV24-1; possible D gene TRBD2, 5 bases. Deletions cut 5 bases from V and 2 bases from J, with 17 bases between. CDR3 length equals 16 residues. CDR1 is KGHDR and CDR2 is SFDVKD in the germline V gene. CDR3 bases: TGTGCCACCAGTGCCAATACACGGGAACCACAAGAGACCCAGTACTTC. It is translated as CATSANTREPQETQYF.

The chain is built from TRBV7-3 and TRBJ2-2; 10 bases agree with TRBD2. Trimming cost V 5 bases and J 3 bases; bases outside gene matches: 9. The length of the CDR3 is 17 residues. CDR1 is SGHTA, CDR2 FQGTGA, per germline. CDR3 bases: TGTGCCAGCAGCGCCTCTCTAGCGGGGGATTACACCGGGGAGCTGTTTTTT. It translates to CASSASLAGDYTGELFF.

This rearrangement joins TRBV7-3 to TRBJ2-5, with TRBD2 matching 15 bases. The germline gives CDR1 SGHTA, CDR2 FQGTGA. The V gene end was trimmed by 4 bases and the J gene end by 5 bases; junction bases not matched to a gene: 5. The CDR3 sequence is 16 residues long. The chain's CDR3 is CASSSGLAGGGETQYF. The DNA for the CDR3 is TGTGCCAGCAGCTCGGGACTAGCGGGAGGTGGTGAGACCCAGTACTTC.

The chain links TRBV7-3 to TRBJ2-1; D could derive from TRBD1 or TRBD2 (5 bases each). CDR3 length: 15 amino acids. V gave up 0 bases and J gave up 9 bases, with 15 bases separating them. Looked up from germline, CDR1 is SGHTA and CDR2 is FQGTGA. As DNA, the CDR3 is TGTGCCAGCAGCTTAACCACTAACCCTGGGGGTGAGCAGTTCTTC. It specifies CASSLTTNPGGEQFF.

DNA of the CDR3: TGTGCCAGCAGCCCTAGCGGGACATACAATGAGCAGTTCTTC. Translating gives CASSPSGTYNEQFF. The chain carries TRBV7-2 and TRBJ2-1; 9 bases line up with TRBD2. J was trimmed by 4 bases and V by 5 bases; bases with no gene match: 3. Germline CDR1 and CDR2: SGHTA and FQGNSA. The CDR3 consists of 14 residues.

The CDR3 reads CASSLMGTERADTQYF. CDR3 DNA: TGTGCCAGCAGCTTAATGGGGACAGAAAGGGCAGATACGCAGTATTTT. The chain has TRBV7-3 and TRBJ2-3; 7 nucleotides match TRBD1. After removal of 1 base from V and 4 bases from J, the junction contained 8 bases not matched to a gene. Germline assignment: CDR1 SGHTA and CDR2 FQGTGA. The CDR3 runs 16 residues. The full variable domain, its missing parts supplied by reference TRBV7-3 and TRBJ2-3, is GAGVSQTPSNKVTEKGKYVELRCDPISGHTALYWYRQSLGQGPEFLIYFQGTGAADDSGLPNDRFFAVRPEGSVSTLKIQRTERGDSAVYLCASSLMGTERADTQYFGPGTRLTVL.

V and J are TRBV5-4 and TRBJ1-1; the D is unclear. CDR3 length: 13 amino acids. Trimming stripped 0 bases from V and 10 bases from J, with 13 bases between. CDR1 and CDR2 from the germline V gene are SGHNT and YYREEE (reference sequence). CDR3 loop: CASSLGLQSGAFF. As DNA, the CDR3 is TGTGCCAGCAGCTTGGGCCTGCAAAGCGGAGCTTTCTTT.

The rearrangement links TRBV2 to TRBJ1-1; D remains unclear. Germline CDR1 and CDR2: SNHLY and FYNNEI. This CDR3 is built from 13 residues. The ends were cut back, 4 bases at V and 7 bases at J, with 13 bases in the middle. DNA of the CDR3: TGTGCCAGCAGTGTAACTACAGCGGGTGAAGCTTTCTTT. This translates into CASSVTTAGEAFF. Looking up the rest from reference TRBV2 and TRBJ1-1 gives the full variable domain: EPEVTQTPSHQVTQMGQEVILRCVPISNHLYFYWYRQILGQKVEFLVSFYNNEISEKSEIFDDQFSVERPDGSNFTLKIRSTKLEDSAMYFCASSVTTAGEAFFGQGTRLTVV.

The chain recombines TRBV15 with TRBJ1-4, with TRBD1 identical over 7 bases. Germline trimming cut 9 bases from V and 4 bases from J; bases unmatched to any gene: 14. Germline CDR1 and CDR2: LNHNV and YYDKDF (reference sequence). The CDR3 sequence is 16 residues long. The CDR3, as DNA: TGTGCCACTAGGCAGGGGGAGGGTGGCTATAATGAAAAACTGTTTTTT. Translating it yields CATRQGEGGYNEKLFF.

V gene TRBV9 combines with J gene TRBJ2-2, with D possibly TRBD2 on 6 matching bases. Germline V gives CDR1 SGDLS, CDR2 YYNGEE. Trimming left V 0 bases short and J 3 bases short, with 6 bases between. This CDR3 is 14 amino acids long. In DNA form, the CDR3 reads TGTGCCAGCAGCGTAGGGGGGGACACCGGGGAGCTGTTTTTT. Translated, it gives CASSVGGDTGELFF.

The chain employs TRBV7-2 and TRBJ2-1; D gene ambiguous. The CDR3 has 12 amino acids. Germline V gene lookup returns CDR1 SGHTA and CDR2 FQGNSA. The V and J ends lost 3 bases and 14 bases respectively, with 14 bases between them. This CDR3 is CASSFFLPTKFF. The CDR3 DNA reads TGTGCCAGCAGCTTCTTTTTGCCCACAAAGTTCTTC.

This sequence joins TRBV6-6 and TRBJ1-1; possibly TRBD1 for D (5 bases). The CDR3 covers 13 residues. Germline values: CDR1 MNHNY, CDR2 SVGAGI (reference sequence). Trimming stripped 8 bases from V and 6 bases from J, with 16 bases between. This chain's CDR3 is CASGAFVSSEAFF. The CDR3 DNA follows: TGTGCCAGCGGGGCCTTTGTCTCCTCTGAAGCTTTCTTT.

The rearrangement links TRBV20-1 to TRBJ2-1; TRBD2 matches 11 bases. CDR3 length: 15 amino acids. Germline V gives CDR1 DFQATT, CDR2 SNEGSKA (reference sequence). V gave up 3 bases and J gave up 9 bases; unmatched junction bases: 10. DNA of the CDR3: TGCAGTGCTAGTGATAGCGGGAGGGCCCTCGGTGAGCAGTTCTTC. Translated, it gives CSASDSGRALGEQFF.

The chain links TRBV7-2 to TRBJ2-3; D tentatively fits TRBD1 or TRBD2 (5 bases each). CDR1 and CDR2 (germline): SGHTA, FQGNSA. This CDR3 region has 15 residues. Trimming removed 2 bases from V and 2 bases from J, with 11 bases in between. Here the CDR3 DNA reads TGTGCCAGCAGCTTACGGGGCGGCCTCACAGATACGCAGTATTTT. Protein sequence: CASSLRGGLTDTQYF.